This T cell receptor beta chain was retrieved from a study of blood T cell repertoires in COVID-19. This CDR3 spans 19 amino acids. CDR1 and CDR2 from the germline V gene are MDHEN and SYDVKM. The V segment lost 4 bases and the J segment 4 bases; nucleotides outside the gene matches: 18. Those enrolled, adults aged roughly 18 to 89 years, came from 25 or so US areas. TCRdb keeps only in-frame clones here, not all; method: immunoSEQ multiplex PCR. The sample has 250,000 to 350,000 clones; approximately 81% are singletons. The rearrangement joins TRBV28 to TRBJ2-2; 7 bases map to TRBD1. The sequence was obtained from a woman aged 45-65 years who had recovered from COVID-19. The source material was PBMCs or T cells enriched from blood (not recorded which). The CDR3 loop is CASSSPILTRTGTTGELFF. DNA of the CDR3: TGTGCCAGCAGTTCCCCCATATTAACCAGGACAGGCACCACCGGGGAGCTGTTTTTT.